The 19 T cell receptor beta chains in this list originate from one sample, sequenced in a study of cytomegalovirus exposure and HLA in healthy donors listed by TCRdb under 2017. Library preparation was by the immunoSEQ multiplex PCR assay. A mixture of 60 forward primers for TCR Vbeta segments and 13 reverse primers for TCR Jbeta segments was used in the multiplex PCR. Entries here come from immuneACCESS through TCRdb and include only in-frame sequences with V and J called. Some clones fail to appear in such tables; in the studies checked, an unresolved V gene covers under half of the shortfall, and the cause of the remainder is unknown. The sample data list over 200,000 clones, and over 80% of these were observed just once. Of the sample, around 6% falls within the top ten clones. Sequencing was done on a sample of PBMCs. The receptors were gathered from a man between 40 and 49 years old in good health and CMV-seropositive.

V gene TRBV5-5 combines with J gene TRBJ2-2; D possibly corresponds to TRBD2 (5 bases). The CDR3 spans 15 residues. Per germline, CDR1 SGHKS and CDR2 YYEKEE (reference sequence). Trimming removed 4 bases at V and 6 bases at J, with 16 bases between. CDR3 in amino acids: CASSTDSRGAGELFF. CDR3 bases: TGTGCCAGCAGCACGGACTCTCGAGGTGCCGGGGAGCTGTTTTTT.

The chain has TRBV5-1 and TRBJ2-2; 9 bases fit TRBD1. Trimming cost V 4 bases and J 4 bases; bases outside gene matches: 5. The CDR3 extends over 15 amino acids. In germline, CDR1 is SGHRS, CDR2 YFSETQ. The CDR3 loop reads CASSVGQGSTGELFF. CDR3 nucleotide sequence: TGCGCCAGCAGCGTGGGACAGGGATCCACCGGGGAGCTGTTTTTT.

The chain is built from TRBV6-1 and TRBJ1-5; a possible D gene is TRBD1 (5 bases). Germline V lookup: CDR1 MNHNS, CDR2 SASEGT. This CDR3 is 15 amino acids long. Trimming removed 3 bases at V and 0 bases at J, with 9 bases between. In nucleotides, the CDR3 is TGTGCCAGCAGTGAGCGGCAGGGTAGCAATCAGCCCCAGCATTTT. This translates into CASSERQGSNQPQHF.

The chain employs TRBV6-1 and TRBJ2-5, with D tentatively TRBD1 (6 bases). Per the germline V gene, CDR1 is MNHNS and CDR2 is SASEGT. With 5 bases removed from V and 4 bases from J, the gap between germline ends came to 14 bases. The CDR3 runs to 14 residues. CDR3 nucleotide sequence: TGTGCCAGCAGTCCACAAACAGGGATAGAGACCCAGTACTTC. This sequence encodes CASSPQTGIETQYF.

CDR3 in amino acids: CASSLDSSNTEAFF. CDR3 coding DNA: TGCGCCAGCAGCTTGGACAGTTCGAACACTGAAGCTTTCTTT. V and J are TRBV5-1 and TRBJ1-1; D uncertain. The CDR3 consists of 14 residues. The V end lost 0 bases, the J end lost 1 base, and 7 bases lay between the germline ends. Germline values: CDR1 SGHRS, CDR2 YFSETQ. Full variable domain (rest looked up from reference TRBV5-1 and TRBJ1-1): KAGVTQTPRYLIKTRGQQVTLSCSPISGHRSVSWYQQTPGQGLQFLFEYFSETQRNKGNFPGRFSGRQFSNSRSEMNVSTLELGDSALYLCASSLDSSNTEAFFGQGTRLTVV.

The chain has TRBV7-3 and TRBJ2-3; 13 nucleotides line up with TRBD2. Looked up from germline, CDR1 is SGHTA and CDR2 is FQGTGA. This CDR3 spans 20 amino acids. The V gene end was trimmed by 1 base and the J gene end by 0 bases; junction bases not matched to a gene: 10. CDR3 sequence: CASSLSGLAGAGASTDTQYF. The CDR3 DNA follows: TGTGCCAGCAGCTTAAGTGGACTAGCGGGAGCTGGTGCGAGCACAGATACGCAGTATTTT.

CDR3 coding DNA: TGTGCCAGCAGCTTAATTCAGGGAGGCACCGGGGAGCTGTTTTTT. Its protein product is CASSLIQGGTGELFF. The chain employs TRBV7-3 and TRBJ2-2; maybe TRBD2 (6 bases). Germline CDR1 reads SGHTA; CDR2 reads FQGTGA. This CDR3 spans 15 amino acids. Trimming cost V 1 base and J 4 bases, with 10 bases left between them.

The chain employs TRBV6-5 and TRBJ2-3; 10 bases are shared with TRBD2. Germline-derived CDR1 and CDR2 are MNHEY and SVGAGI. This CDR3 is 12 amino acids long. V trimming: 5 bases; J trimming: 14 bases; junction bases outside the gene matches: 7. The chain's CDR3 is CASSPGLAERYF. The CDR3 bases are TGTGCCAGCAGTCCCGGACTAGCGGAACGGTATTTT.

The V gene is TRBV6-8, the J gene TRBJ2-2, with 10 bases matching TRBD2. The CDR3 contains 16 residues. Germline CDR1 and CDR2: MNHGY and SAAAGT. CDR3 nucleotides: TGTGCTGAAGGGCTAGCGGGAGTGGATAACACCGGGGAGCTGTTTTTT. Translation gives CAEGLAGVDNTGELFF.

V usage is TRBV14 and J usage is TRBJ1-3; the D is unclear. CDR3 length equals 14 residues. CDR1 and CDR2 (germline): SGHDN, FVKESK. V lost 3 bases and J 2 bases, leaving 8 bases between the germline ends. CDR3: CASSHQEPGNTIYF. In DNA form, the CDR3 reads TGTGCCAGCAGCCACCAGGAACCTGGAAACACCATATATTTT.

The J gene is TRBJ1-3, the V gene TRBV30; D remains unclear. V lost 0 bases and J lost 4, with 13 bases in between. The CDR3 is made up of 15 amino acids. Germline lookup yields CDR1 GTSNPN and CDR2 SVGIG (reference sequence). Written as DNA, the CDR3 is TGTGCCTGGAGTGTCGGAGGCCAGGTCGGAAACACCATATATTTT. Its protein product is CAWSVGGQVGNTIYF.

The V call is TRBV10-2, the J call TRBJ1-3; D gene uncertain. Looked up from germline, CDR1 is WSHSY and CDR2 is SAAADI. Deletions cut 8 bases from V and 3 bases from J, with 14 bases between. The CDR3 contains 14 residues. This CDR3 reads CASSPPLGGNTIYF. The CDR3 nucleotides read TGCGCCAGCTCCCCCCCTCTCGGTGGAAACACCATATATTTT.

The gene calls are TRBV5-4 and TRBJ2-7, with D uncertain. V lost 1 base and J 5 bases, leaving 7 bases between the germline ends. The CDR3 spans 12 residues. Germline lookup yields CDR1 SGHNT and CDR2 YYREEE (reference sequence). CDR3 DNA sequence: TGTGCCAGCAGCTTGCGCGAGGACGAGCAGTACTTC. Its protein is CASSLREDEQYF.

The chain employs TRBV6-1 and TRBJ1-2; 7 bases agree with TRBD1. The germline CDR1 and CDR2 sequences are MNHNS and SASEGT. Trimming cost V 7 bases and J 8 bases; bases outside gene matches: 16. This CDR3 contains 15 residues. The CDR3 bases are TGTGCCAGCACTCTCACTGGACAGGACCGCGGGGGCTACACCTTC. It encodes CASTLTGQDRGGYTF.

The gene calls are TRBV4-1 and TRBJ2-7; TRBD1 aligns across 7 bases. From germline, CDR1 is MGHRA and CDR2 YSYEKL. The CDR3 totals 15 residues. The V gene end was trimmed by 2 bases and the J gene end by 3 bases; junction bases not matched to a gene: 7. CDR3 coding DNA: TGCGCCAGCAGCCAAAAAACAGGGGATAGCTACGAGCAGTACTTC. It specifies CASSQKTGDSYEQYF.

The V call is TRBV9, the J call TRBJ1-1; 8 bases agree with TRBD1. V trimming: 2 bases; J trimming: 2 bases; junction bases outside the gene matches: 5. This CDR3 is 15 amino acids long. Germline loops: CDR1 SGDLS, CDR2 YYNGEE. The chain's CDR3 is CASSVASGGNTEAFF. For the CDR3, the DNA is TGTGCCAGCAGCGTCGCATCAGGGGGCAACACTGAAGCTTTCTTT.

The CDR3: CAISESRGNTETQYF. CDR3 DNA sequence: TGTGCCATCAGTGAGTCAAGGGGGAATACGGAGACCCAGTACTTC. This chain connects TRBV10-3 to TRBJ2-5; tentatively, D is TRBD1 (6 bases). V was clipped by 0 bases and J by 5 bases, with 13 bases between them. The CDR3 contains 15 residues. CDR1 and CDR2 from the germline V gene are ENHRY and SYGVKD.

In its sample, this clone was seen once. The chain uses TRBV11-2 and TRBJ2-1, with D maybe TRBD1 (6 bases). Germline V gene data show CDR1 as SGHAT and CDR2 as FQNNGV. The CDR3 totals 16 residues. V shed 4 bases and J shed 4 bases, with 17 bases lying between them. In DNA, the CDR3 is TGTGCCAGCAGCTCGGGACACGTCTGGCCATACAATGAGCAGTTCTTC. Protein: CASSSGHVWPYNEQFF. Filled out from reference TRBV11-2 and TRBJ2-1, the complete variable domain reads EAGVAQSPRYKIIEKRQSVAFWCNPISGHATLYWYQQILGQGPKLLIQFQNNGVVDDSQLPKDRFSAERLKGVDSTLKIQPAKLEDSAVYLCASSSGHVWPYNEQFFGPGTRLTVL.

This clone was detected only a few times. The chain is built from TRBV6-1 and TRBJ1-1, with D perhaps matching TRBD1 (6 bases). CDR3 size: 13 residues. Trimming stripped 7 bases from V and 2 bases from J, with 11 bases between. The V gene's germline CDR1 is MNHNS and CDR2 SASEGT. CDR3 coding DNA: TGTGCCAGCAATTACAGGGTAAACACTGAAGCTTTCTTT. As protein: CASNYRVNTEAFF.